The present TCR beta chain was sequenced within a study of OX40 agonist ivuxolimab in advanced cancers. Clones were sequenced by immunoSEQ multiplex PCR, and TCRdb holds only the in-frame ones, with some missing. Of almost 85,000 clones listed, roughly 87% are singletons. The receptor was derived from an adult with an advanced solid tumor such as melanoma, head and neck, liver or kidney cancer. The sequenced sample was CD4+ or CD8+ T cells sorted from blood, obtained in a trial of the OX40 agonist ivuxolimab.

The CDR3 loop reads CASSSYAGGLYNEQFF. The CDR3 coding sequence is TGCGCCAGCAGCTCTTATGCGGGGGGACTATACAATGAGCAGTTCTTC. The chain combines TRBV5-1 with TRBJ2-1; 8 nucleotides align to TRBD2. There are 16 residues in the CDR3. In germline, CDR1 is SGHRS, CDR2 YFSETQ. J gave up 4 bases and V 3 bases, and 9 bases lay outside the gene matches.